Below are 13 T cell receptor beta chains sequenced from a single sample in a study of cytomegalovirus exposure and HLA in healthy donors (dated by TCRdb to between 2016 and 2019). Libraries were prepared through the immunoSEQ multiplex PCR assay. TCRdb provides this immuneACCESS table in a form limited to in-frame rearrangements. Some clones are lacking; in checked studies, under half of them reflect an unresolved V gene, and why the rest are absent is not known. This sample is represented by 90,000 to 110,000 clones; 88% of them were singletons. The ten largest clones take up approximately 2% of the sample. The sequencing sample was made of PBMCs. These receptor sequences come from a woman under 30 in good health and CMV-seronegative.

This clone was counted a single time. The chain employs TRBV6-6 and TRBJ1-2; no clear D. The V gene's germline CDR1 is MNHNY and CDR2 SVGAGI (reference sequence). This CDR3 is 14 amino acids long. V shed 6 bases and J shed 5 bases, with 16 bases lying between them. The CDR3 sequence is CASSPGSRRYGYTF. For the CDR3, the DNA is TGTGCCAGCAGCCCCGGGTCAAGAAGATATGGCTACACCTTC.

V is TRBV5-4 and J is TRBJ1-3, with D perhaps matching TRBD1 (5 bases). V was cut by 0 bases and J by 0 bases, with 13 bases left in between. The CDR3 has 17 residues. The V gene's germline CDR1 is SGHNT and CDR2 YYREEE (reference sequence). CDR3 in amino acids: CASSLGAGGISGNTIYF. For the CDR3, the DNA is TGTGCCAGCAGCTTGGGTGCCGGGGGGATCTCTGGAAACACCATATATTTT.

The J gene is TRBJ2-1, the V gene TRBV7-6; no definite D call. CDR1 and CDR2 (germline): SGHVS, FNYEAQ. This CDR3 is built from 17 residues. Trimming pared 8 bases from V and 4 bases from J, leaving 24 bases between. Here the CDR3 reads CASSDYTTKSAYNEQFF. The CDR3 DNA reads as TGTGCCAGCTCCGATTACACCACTAAGTCGGCGTACAATGAGCAGTTCTTC.

The rearrangement links TRBV7-2 to TRBJ1-5, with D possibly TRBD1 on 6 matching bases. Trimming stripped 3 bases from V and 6 bases from J, with 12 bases between. Germline V gene sequence: CDR1 SGHTA, CDR2 FQGNSA. The CDR3 loop spans 14 amino acids. The CDR3 nucleotides read TGTGCCAGCAGCTTTCAGGGGTCTAGTCAGCCCCAGCATTTT. It codes for CASSFQGSSQPQHF. The full variable domain, completed using reference TRBV7-2 and TRBJ1-5, is GAGVSQSPSNKVTEKGKDVELRCDPISGHTALYWYRQSLGQGLEFLIYFQGNSAPDKSGLPSDRFSAERTGGSVSTLTIQRTQQEDSAVYLCASSFQGSSQPQHFGDGTRLSIL.

The CDR3 region has the DNA TGTGCCAGCAGCCATGACAGGGTCTCAGATACGCAGTATTTT. Translation: CASSHDRVSDTQYF. J is TRBJ2-3 and V is TRBV7-7; 7 bases align to TRBD1. Germline V gene lookup returns CDR1 SSHAT and CDR2 FNYEAQ (reference sequence). After removal of 5 bases from V and 4 bases from J, the junction contained 6 bases not matched to a gene. CDR3 length: 14 residues.

The rearrangement joins TRBV4-3 to TRBJ2-1; possibly TRBD2 for D (5 bases). CDR1 LGHNA and CDR2 YSLEER come from the germline V gene. This CDR3 spans 16 amino acids. Trimming removed 2 bases at V and 4 bases at J, with 15 bases between. CDR3 sequence: CASSQSGSGTYNEQFF. The CDR3 bases are TGCGCCAGCAGCCAATCTGGGAGCGGAACTTACAATGAGCAGTTCTTC.

The rearrangement links TRBV6-5 to TRBJ1-1, with D perhaps matching TRBD1 (5 bases). Germline V gene lookup returns CDR1 MNHEY and CDR2 SVGAGI. The CDR3 has 14 residues. Trimming removed 2 bases at V and 1 base at J, with 8 bases between. CDR3 amino acids: CASSYVGGNTEAFF. The CDR3, as DNA: TGTGCCAGCAGTTACGTGGGGGGGAACACTGAAGCTTTCTTT.

The genes are TRBV27 and TRBJ2-1; TRBD2 agrees at 13 bases. From germline, CDR1 is MNHEY and CDR2 SMNVEV (reference sequence). Trimming cost V 6 bases and J 7 bases; bases outside gene matches: 9. The CDR3 extends over 16 amino acids. The CDR3 DNA sequence: TGTGCCAGCAGACTAGCGGGAGGGCCCGGCTTAAATGAGCAGTTCTTC. Translation gives CASRLAGGPGLNEQFF.

This clone appeared a single time. CDR3: CASSQILGEAQYF. In nucleotides, the CDR3 is TGTGCCAGCAGCCAAATTTTGGGGGAGGCCCAGTACTTC. The chain combines TRBV4-2 with TRBJ2-5; D is perhaps TRBD2 (6 bases). Trimming removed 2 bases from V and 9 bases from J, with 13 bases in between. This CDR3 region has 13 residues. CDR1 is LGHNA and CDR2 is YNFKEQ in the germline V gene.

Comment on this clone: One end of the junction varies from germline; a read error may be responsible. This chain's CDR3 is CASGQLDRGPYSNQPQHF. DNA for the CDR3: TGCGCCAGCGGTCAGCTCGACAGGGGCCCCTATAGCAATCAGCCCCAGCATTTT. The V call is TRBV23-1, the J call TRBJ1-5, with 8 bases lining up with TRBD1. TRBV23-1 is placed among ORFs of uncertain function. This CDR3 is built from 18 residues.

The rearrangement links TRBV4-1 to TRBJ1-2, with a possible D match to TRBD1 (6 bases). V was shortened by 1 base and J by 4 bases, with 16 bases between the two germline ends. Germline V gives CDR1 MGHRA, CDR2 YSYEKL. There are 16 residues in the CDR3. CDR3 DNA: TGCGCCAGCAGCCAAGCCTCGACAGGACCCCTCTATGGCTACACCTTC. Its protein product is CASSQASTGPLYGYTF.

The chain joins TRBV6-4 to TRBJ1-2; the D is unclear. This CDR3 contains 13 residues. Per germline, CDR1 MRHNA and CDR2 SNTAGT. V lost 2 bases, J lost 8 bases, and 12 bases lay in between. This CDR3 is CASSDGNAGGYTF. The CDR3 region has the DNA TGTGCCAGCAGTGACGGCAATGCAGGAGGCTACACCTTC.

Of note for this clone: The same CDR3 arises from other DNA sequences in this sample as well. CDR3 sequence reads: CASSLGSGSYEQYF. The CDR3 DNA reads TGTGCCAGCAGCTTAGGGTCCGGCTCCTACGAGCAGTACTTC. This chain joins TRBV11-2 and TRBJ2-7; no reliable D call. Trimming removed 1 base from V and 0 bases from J, with 7 bases in between. CDR3 length: 14 amino acids. CDR1 and CDR2 (germline): SGHAT, FQNNGV.